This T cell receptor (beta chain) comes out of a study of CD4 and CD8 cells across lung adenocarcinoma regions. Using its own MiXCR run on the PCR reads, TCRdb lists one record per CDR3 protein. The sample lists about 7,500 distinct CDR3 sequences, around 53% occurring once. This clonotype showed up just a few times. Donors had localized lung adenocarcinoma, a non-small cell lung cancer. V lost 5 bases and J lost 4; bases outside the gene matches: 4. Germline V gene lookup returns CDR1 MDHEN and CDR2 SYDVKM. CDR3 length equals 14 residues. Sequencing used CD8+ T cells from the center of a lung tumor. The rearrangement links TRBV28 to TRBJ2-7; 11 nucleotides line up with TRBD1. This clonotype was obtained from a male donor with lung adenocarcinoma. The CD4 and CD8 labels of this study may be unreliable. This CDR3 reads CASSRTGGTYEQYF. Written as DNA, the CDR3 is TGTGCCAGCAGTCGGACAGGGGGCACATACGAGCAGTACTTC. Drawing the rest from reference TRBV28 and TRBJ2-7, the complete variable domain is DVKVTQSSRYLVKRTGEKVFLECVQDMDHENMFWYRQDPGLGLRLIYFSYDVKMKEKGDIPEGYSVSREKKERFSLILESASTNQTSMYLCASSRTGGTYEQYFGPGTRLTVT.